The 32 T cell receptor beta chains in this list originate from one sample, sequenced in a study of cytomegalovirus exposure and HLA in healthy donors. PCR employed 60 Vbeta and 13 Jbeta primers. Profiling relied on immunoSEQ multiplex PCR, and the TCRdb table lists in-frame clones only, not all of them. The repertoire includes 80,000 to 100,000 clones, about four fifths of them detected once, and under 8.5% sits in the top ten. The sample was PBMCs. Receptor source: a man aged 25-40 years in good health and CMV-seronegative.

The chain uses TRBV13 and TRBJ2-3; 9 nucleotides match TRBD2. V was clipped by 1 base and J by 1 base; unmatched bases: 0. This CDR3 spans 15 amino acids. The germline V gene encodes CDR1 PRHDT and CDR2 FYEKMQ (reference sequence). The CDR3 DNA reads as TGTGCCAGCAGCTTAGTAGCGGGAGGCACAGATACGCAGTATTTT. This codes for CASSLVAGGTDTQYF.

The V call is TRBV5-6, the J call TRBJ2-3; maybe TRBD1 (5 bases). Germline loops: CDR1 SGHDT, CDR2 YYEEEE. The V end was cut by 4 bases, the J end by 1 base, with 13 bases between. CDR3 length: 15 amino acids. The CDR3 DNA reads TGTGCCAGCAGCGCCCTGGGCAGGGGCACAGATACGCAGTATTTT. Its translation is CASSALGRGTDTQYF.

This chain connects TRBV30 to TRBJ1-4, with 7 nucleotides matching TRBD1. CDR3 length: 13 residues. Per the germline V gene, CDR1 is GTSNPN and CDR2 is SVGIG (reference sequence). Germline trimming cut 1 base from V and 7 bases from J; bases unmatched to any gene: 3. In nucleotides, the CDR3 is TGTGCCTGGAGTGCCCGACAGGGTGAAAAACTGTTTTTT. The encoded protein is CAWSARQGEKLFF.

CDR3 sequence reads: CASSEFLAGGREQFF. For the CDR3, the DNA is TGCGCCAGCAGTGAGTTCTTAGCGGGGGGGCGTGAGCAGTTCTTC. The chain combines TRBV10-2 with TRBJ2-1, with 11 bases identical to TRBD2. Germline CDR1 reads WSHSY; CDR2 reads SAAADI. V lost 1 base and J lost 9; bases outside the gene matches: 5. The CDR3 has 15 amino acids.

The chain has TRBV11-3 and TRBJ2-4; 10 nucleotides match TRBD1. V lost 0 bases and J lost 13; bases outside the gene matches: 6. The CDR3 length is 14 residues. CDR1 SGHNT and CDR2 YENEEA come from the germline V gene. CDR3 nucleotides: TGTGCCAGCAGCTTAGATGGGGACAGGGGTGACCAGTACTTC. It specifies CASSLDGDRGDQYF.

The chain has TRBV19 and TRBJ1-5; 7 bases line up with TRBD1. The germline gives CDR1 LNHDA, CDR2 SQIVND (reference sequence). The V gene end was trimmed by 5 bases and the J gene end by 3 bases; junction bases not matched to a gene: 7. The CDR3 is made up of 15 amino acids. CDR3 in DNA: TGTGCCAGTAGTTTCGGACAGGCCTACAATCAGCCCCAGCATTTT. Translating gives CASSFGQAYNQPQHF. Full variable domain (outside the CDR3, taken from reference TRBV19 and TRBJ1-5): DGGITQSPKYLFRKEGQNVTLSCEQNLNHDAMYWYRQDPGQGLRLIYYSQIVNDFQKGDIAEGYSVSREKKESFPLTVTSAQKNPTAFYLCASSFGQAYNQPQHFGDGTRLSIL.

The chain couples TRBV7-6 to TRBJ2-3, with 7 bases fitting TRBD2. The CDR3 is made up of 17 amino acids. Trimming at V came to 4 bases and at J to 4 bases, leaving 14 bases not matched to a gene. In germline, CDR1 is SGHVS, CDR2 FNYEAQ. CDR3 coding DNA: TGTGCCAGCAGCTCGCGGACTAGGACTATGATGTCAGATACGCAGTATTTT. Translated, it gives CASSSRTRTMMSDTQYF.

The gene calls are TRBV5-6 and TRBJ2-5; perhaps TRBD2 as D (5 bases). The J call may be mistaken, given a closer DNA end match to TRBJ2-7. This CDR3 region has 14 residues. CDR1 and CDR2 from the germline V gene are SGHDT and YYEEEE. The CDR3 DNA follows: TGTGCCAGCAGCTTGGTGGGGAGTTCGGGCGAGCAGTACTTC. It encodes CASSLVGSSGEQYF.

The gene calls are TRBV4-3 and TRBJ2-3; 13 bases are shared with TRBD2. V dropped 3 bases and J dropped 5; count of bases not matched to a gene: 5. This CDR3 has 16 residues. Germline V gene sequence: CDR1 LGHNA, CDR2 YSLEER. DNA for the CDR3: TGCGCCAGCAGCCACGGGACTAGCGGGGTTCAAGATACGCAGTATTTT. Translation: CASSHGTSGVQDTQYF.

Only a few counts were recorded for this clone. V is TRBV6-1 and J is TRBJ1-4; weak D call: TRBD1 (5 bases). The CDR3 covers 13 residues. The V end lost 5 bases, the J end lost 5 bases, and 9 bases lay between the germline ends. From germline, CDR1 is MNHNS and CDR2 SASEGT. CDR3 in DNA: TGTGCCAGCAGTATTAGACAGAATGAAAAACTGTTTTTT. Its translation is CASSIRQNEKLFF.

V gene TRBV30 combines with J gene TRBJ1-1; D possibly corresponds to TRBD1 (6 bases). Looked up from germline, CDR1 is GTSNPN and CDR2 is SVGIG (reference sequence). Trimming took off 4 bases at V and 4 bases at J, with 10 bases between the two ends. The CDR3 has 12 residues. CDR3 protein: CAWTQGSTEAFF. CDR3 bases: TGTGCCTGGACACAGGGTTCCACTGAAGCTTTCTTT.

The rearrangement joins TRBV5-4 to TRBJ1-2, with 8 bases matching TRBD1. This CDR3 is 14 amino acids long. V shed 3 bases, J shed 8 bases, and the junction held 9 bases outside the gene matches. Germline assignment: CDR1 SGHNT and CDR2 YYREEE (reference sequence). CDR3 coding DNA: TGTGCCAGCAGCTGGACAGGGACCCCGGAGGGCTACACCTTC. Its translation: CASSWTGTPEGYTF.

CDR3 DNA: TGCAGCGCCCAGGATCGGGGAGAGACCCAGTACTTC. Encoded protein: CSAQDRGETQYF. The rearrangement joins TRBV29-1 to TRBJ2-5, with D possibly TRBD2 on 5 matching bases. There are 12 residues in the CDR3. Germline-derived CDR1 and CDR2 are SQVTM and ANQGSEA. With 7 bases removed from V and 4 bases from J, the gap between germline ends came to 13 bases.

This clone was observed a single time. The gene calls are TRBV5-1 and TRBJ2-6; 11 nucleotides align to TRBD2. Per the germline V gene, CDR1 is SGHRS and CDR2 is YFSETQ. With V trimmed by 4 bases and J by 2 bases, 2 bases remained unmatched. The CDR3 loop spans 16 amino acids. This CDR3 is CASSPTSGAGANVLTF. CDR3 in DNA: TGCGCCAGCAGCCCGACTAGCGGGGCTGGGGCCAACGTCCTGACTTTC.

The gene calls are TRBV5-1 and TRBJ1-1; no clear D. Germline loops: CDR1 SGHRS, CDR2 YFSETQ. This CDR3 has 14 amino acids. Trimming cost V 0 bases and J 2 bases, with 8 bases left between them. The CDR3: CASSLEEGNTEAFF. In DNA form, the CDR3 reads TGCGCCAGCAGCTTGGAGGAGGGTAACACTGAAGCTTTCTTT.

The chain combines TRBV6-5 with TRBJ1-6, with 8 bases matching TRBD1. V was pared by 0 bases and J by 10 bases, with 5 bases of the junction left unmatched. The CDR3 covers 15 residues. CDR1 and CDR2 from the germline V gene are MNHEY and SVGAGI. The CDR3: CASSYSYRGESPLHF. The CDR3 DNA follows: TGTGCCAGCAGTTACTCGTACAGGGGGGAATCACCCCTCCACTTT.

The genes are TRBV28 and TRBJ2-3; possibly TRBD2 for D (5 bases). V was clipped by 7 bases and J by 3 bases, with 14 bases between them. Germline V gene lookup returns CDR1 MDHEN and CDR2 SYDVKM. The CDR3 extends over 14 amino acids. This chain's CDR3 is CASTRTQPTDTQYF. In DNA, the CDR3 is TGTGCCAGCACCAGGACTCAACCGACAGATACGCAGTATTTT.

CDR3 residues: CASSARLAGDGEQYF. The CDR3 DNA reads TGTGCCAGCAGCGCCCGACTAGCGGGAGATGGCGAGCAGTACTTC. This chain joins TRBV7-2 and TRBJ2-7; TRBD2 matches 12 bases. CDR3 length: 15 residues. The germline gives CDR1 SGHTA, CDR2 FQGNSA. V lost 5 bases, J lost 6 bases, and 8 bases stayed unmatched.

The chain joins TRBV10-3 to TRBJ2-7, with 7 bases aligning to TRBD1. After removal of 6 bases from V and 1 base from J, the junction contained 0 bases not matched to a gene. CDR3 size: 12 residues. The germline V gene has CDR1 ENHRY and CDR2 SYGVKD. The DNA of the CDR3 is TGTGCCATCAGGGGACAGTCCTACGAGCAGTACTTC. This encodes CAIRGQSYEQYF.

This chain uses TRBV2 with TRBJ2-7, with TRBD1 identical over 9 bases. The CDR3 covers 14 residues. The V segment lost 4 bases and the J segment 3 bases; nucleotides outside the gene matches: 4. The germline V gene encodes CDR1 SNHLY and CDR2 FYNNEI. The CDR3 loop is CASSAPTGGYEQYF. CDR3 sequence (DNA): TGTGCCAGCAGTGCCCCGACAGGGGGCTACGAGCAGTACTTC.

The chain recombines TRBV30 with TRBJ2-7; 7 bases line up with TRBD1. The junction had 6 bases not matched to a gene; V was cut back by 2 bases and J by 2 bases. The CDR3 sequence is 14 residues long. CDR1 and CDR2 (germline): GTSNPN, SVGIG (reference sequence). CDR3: CAWSIGQEPYEQYF. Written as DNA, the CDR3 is TGTGCCTGGAGTATAGGACAGGAGCCCTACGAGCAGTACTTC.

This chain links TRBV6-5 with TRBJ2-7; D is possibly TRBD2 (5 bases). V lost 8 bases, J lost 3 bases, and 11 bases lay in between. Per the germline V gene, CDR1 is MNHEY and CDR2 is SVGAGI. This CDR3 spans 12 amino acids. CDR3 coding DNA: TGTGCCAGCGGTGGGGAGTTCTACGAGCAGTACTTC. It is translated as CASGGEFYEQYF.

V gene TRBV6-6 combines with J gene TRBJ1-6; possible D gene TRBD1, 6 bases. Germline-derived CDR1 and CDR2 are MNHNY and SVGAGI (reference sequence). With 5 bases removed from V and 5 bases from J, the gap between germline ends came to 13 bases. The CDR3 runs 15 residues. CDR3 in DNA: TGTGCCAGCAGTCACAACAGGGTTGATAATTCACCCCTCCACTTT. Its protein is CASSHNRVDNSPLHF.

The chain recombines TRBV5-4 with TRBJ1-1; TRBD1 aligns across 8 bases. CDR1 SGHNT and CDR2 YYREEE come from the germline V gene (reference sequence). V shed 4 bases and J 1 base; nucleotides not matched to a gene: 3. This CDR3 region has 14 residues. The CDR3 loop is CASSRTGTNTEAFF. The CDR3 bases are TGTGCCAGCAGCAGGACAGGGACGAACACTGAAGCTTTCTTT. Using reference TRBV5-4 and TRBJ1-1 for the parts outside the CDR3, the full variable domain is ETGVTQSPTHLIKTRGQQVTLRCSSQSGHNTVSWYQQALGQGPQFIFQYYREEENGRGNFPPRFSGLQFPNYSSELNVNALELDDSALYLCASSRTGTNTEAFFGQGTRLTVV.

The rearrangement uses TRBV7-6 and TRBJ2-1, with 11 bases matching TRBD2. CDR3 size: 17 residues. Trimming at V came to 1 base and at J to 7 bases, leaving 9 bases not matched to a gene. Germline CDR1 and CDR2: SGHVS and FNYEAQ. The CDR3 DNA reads TGTGCCAGCAGCTTAGTGGGTAGCGGGGGGGCGCGGAATGAGCAGTTCTTC. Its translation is CASSLVGSGGARNEQFF.

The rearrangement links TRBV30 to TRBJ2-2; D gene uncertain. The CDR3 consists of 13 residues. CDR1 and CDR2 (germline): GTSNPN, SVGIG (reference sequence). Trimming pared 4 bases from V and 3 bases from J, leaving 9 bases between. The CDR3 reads CAWMQQHTGELFF. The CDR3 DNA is TGTGCCTGGATGCAACAACACACCGGGGAGCTGTTTTTT.

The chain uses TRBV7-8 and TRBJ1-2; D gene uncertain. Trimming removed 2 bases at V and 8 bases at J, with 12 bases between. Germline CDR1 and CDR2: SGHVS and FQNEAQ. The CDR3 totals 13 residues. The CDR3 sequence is CASSLSGPMGYTF. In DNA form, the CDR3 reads TGTGCCAGCAGCTTAAGCGGGCCTATGGGCTACACCTTC.

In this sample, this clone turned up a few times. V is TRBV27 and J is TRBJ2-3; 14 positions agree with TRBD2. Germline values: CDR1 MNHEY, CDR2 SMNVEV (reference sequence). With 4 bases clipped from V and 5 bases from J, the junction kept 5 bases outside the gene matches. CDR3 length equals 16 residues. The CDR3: CASSSRLAGGRDTQYF. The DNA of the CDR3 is TGTGCCAGCAGTTCCCGACTAGCGGGGGGGAGAGATACGCAGTATTTT.

The CDR3 sequence: CASSPSSGANTGELFF. CDR3 DNA sequence: TGCGCCAGCAGCCCCTCTAGCGGGGCAAACACCGGGGAGCTGTTTTTT. The V call is TRBV5-1, the J call TRBJ2-2; 9 bases line up with TRBD2. CDR3 length: 16 residues. Germline V CDR1 and CDR2: SGHRS, YFSETQ. V lost 4 bases, J lost 2 bases, and 6 bases stayed unmatched.

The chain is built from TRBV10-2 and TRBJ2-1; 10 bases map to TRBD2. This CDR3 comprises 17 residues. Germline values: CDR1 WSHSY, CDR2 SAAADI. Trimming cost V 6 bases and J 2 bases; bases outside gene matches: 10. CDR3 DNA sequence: TGCGCCAGCAGACCCTCATCTAGCGGGGGTCCCTACAATGAGCAGTTCTTC. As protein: CASRPSSSGGPYNEQFF.

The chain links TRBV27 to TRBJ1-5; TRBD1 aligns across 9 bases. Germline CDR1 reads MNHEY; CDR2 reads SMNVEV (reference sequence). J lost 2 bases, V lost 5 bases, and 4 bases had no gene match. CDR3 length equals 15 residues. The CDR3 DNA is TGTGCCAGCAGTCCGTGGACAGGGGGCAATCAGCCCCAGCATTTT. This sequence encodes CASSPWTGGNQPQHF.

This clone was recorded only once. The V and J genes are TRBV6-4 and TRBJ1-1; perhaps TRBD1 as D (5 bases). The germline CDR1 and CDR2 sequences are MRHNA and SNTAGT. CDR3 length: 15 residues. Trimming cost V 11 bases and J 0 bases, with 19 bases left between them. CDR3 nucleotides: TGTGCCGGTCTGCGATGGGGGGACTTGAACACTGAAGCTTTCTTT. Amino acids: CAGLRWGDLNTEAFF.